This T cell receptor (beta chain) stems from a study of blood T cells in healthy people across ages. To note about this clonotype: Its antigen is still unknown. This may be a read error, as it is one base from a much larger clone.

Germline loops: CDR1 MGHDK, CDR2 SYGVNS. The CDR3 extends over 10 amino acids. Combining a sample-barcoded 5' primer with a J-beta primer mix, a second PCR ran for roughly 7 to 12 cycles. TCRdb passed the 5' RACE reads through MiXCR, listing each CDR3 protein once. In the table there are around 1,000,000 distinct CDR3 sequences, under 30% of which are singletons. Samples each had at least 6 micrograms of total RNA extracted. General study findings and limits: Diversity figures based on one million T cells were deemed too low.

These data were also reused for a study on T cells of mothers and their children. That paper notes: Per 15 ul, 1.5 ug of RNA was used, with all extracted RNA going into cDNA synthesis. Each child gave approximately 3 million TCR beta CDR3 reads (each mother, over 9.5 million).

Sequenced material: blood. The source is a girl aged 2 to 9 in good health. The V and J genes are TRBV25-1 and TRBJ2-5; 7 bases are a match to TRBD1. Written as DNA, the CDR3 is TGTGCCCGCAGGGGGGAGACCCAGTACTTC. Protein: CARRGETQYF.